This is a list of T cell receptor beta chains from one sample in a study of T-cell reconstitution after alpha-beta-depleted transplantation in children. TCRdb reanalysed the PCR reads using MiXCR and keeps one entry per CDR3 protein. The table includes 250,000 to 300,000 distinct CDR3 sequences, 9.5% to 13% detected once. This sample comprised peripheral blood, obtained 180 days after TCRalphabeta/CD19-depleted stem cell transplant. All receptors come from a male patient aged 2-9 years who had a stem cell transplant for chronic granulomatous disease, so the T cells may come from the graft donor. Each CDR3 is given with its conserved first and last residue. Each record gives: J gene, clone size, V gene, CDR3 protein. Clone size is shown for a subset of rows, as once, few, many or a class of expanded clone.

j_gene: TRBJ1-5
abundance: once
v_gene: TRBV12-3/TRBV12-4
CDR3aa: CASRAGLSSNQPQHF

j_gene: TRBJ2-2
abundance: many
v_gene: TRBV5-1
CDR3aa: CASSLFTGTNTGELFF

j_gene: TRBJ2-7
abundance: many
v_gene: TRBV6-5
CDR3aa: CASSYEWQGNLGQYF

j_gene: TRBJ2-7
abundance: many
v_gene: TRBV20-1
CDR3aa: CSARGPQNHYEQYF

j_gene: TRBJ2-3
abundance: many
v_gene: TRBV15
CDR3aa: CATSIDRPGTPIADTQYF

j_gene: TRBJ2-2
abundance: NA
v_gene: TRBV5-4
CDR3aa: CASSSPGGPGELFF

j_gene: TRBJ2-1
abundance: many
v_gene: TRBV29-1
CDR3aa: CSVVLAGSYNEQFF

j_gene: TRBJ2-5
abundance: many
v_gene: TRBV29-1
CDR3aa: CSVEKETQYF

j_gene: TRBJ1-6
abundance: many
v_gene: TRBV12-3/TRBV12-4
CDR3aa: CASRPPNSPLHF

j_gene: TRBJ1-6
abundance: many
v_gene: TRBV5-1
CDR3aa: CASSLGQGIPGSQLTPLHF

j_gene: TRBJ1-5
abundance: many
v_gene: TRBV29-1
CDR3aa: CSVGIGTNSNQPQHF

j_gene: TRBJ1-5
abundance: NA
v_gene: TRBV18
CDR3aa: CASSHAGTGVNQPQHF

j_gene: TRBJ2-3
abundance: many
v_gene: TRBV7-2
CDR3aa: CASKSGRGSDTQYF

j_gene: TRBJ2-1
abundance: many
v_gene: TRBV20-1
CDR3aa: CSASDGSEQFF

j_gene: TRBJ1-4
abundance: many
v_gene: TRBV16
CDR3aa: CASSQLDRGIEKLFF

j_gene: TRBJ1-6
abundance: many
v_gene: TRBV5-4
CDR3aa: CASSLAGGLNSPLHF

j_gene: TRBJ2-1
abundance: many
v_gene: TRBV7-8
CDR3aa: CASSLEKRRDNEQFF

j_gene: TRBJ2-7
abundance: many
v_gene: TRBV6-5
CDR3aa: CASSYSIGTEQYF

j_gene: TRBJ2-7
abundance: NA
v_gene: TRBV5-1
CDR3aa: CASSPWTGYYEQYF

j_gene: TRBJ2-1
abundance: NA
v_gene: TRBV11-1
CDR3aa: CASSPNRPNPELARNNEQFF

j_gene: TRBJ2-2
abundance: many
v_gene: TRBV7-9
CDR3aa: CASSLGRTSLTGELFF

j_gene: TRBJ1-5
abundance: many
v_gene: TRBV4-3
CDR3aa: CASSQENYGGQPQHF

j_gene: TRBJ2-1
abundance: many
v_gene: TRBV12-3/TRBV12-4
CDR3aa: CASSPTGTRGNEQFF

j_gene: TRBJ1-6
abundance: many
v_gene: TRBV7-9
CDR3aa: CASSPGGHSPLHF

j_gene: TRBJ2-7
abundance: NA
v_gene: TRBV18
CDR3aa: CASSAISDRAYEQYF

j_gene: TRBJ2-1
abundance: many
v_gene: TRBV7-7
CDR3aa: CASSLSRAYNEQFF

j_gene: TRBJ2-5
abundance: many
v_gene: TRBV12-3/TRBV12-4
CDR3aa: CASSEETSGYQETQYF

j_gene: TRBJ2-3
abundance: many
v_gene: TRBV14
CDR3aa: CASSQDRTSGFTDTQYF

j_gene: TRBJ1-1
abundance: many
v_gene: TRBV20-1
CDR3aa: CSAKTGPEAFF

j_gene: TRBJ1-1
abundance: many
v_gene: TRBV12-3/TRBV12-4
CDR3aa: CASSFGPNTEAFF

j_gene: TRBJ1-2
abundance: many
v_gene: TRBV15
CDR3aa: CATSERAVRVNGYTF

j_gene: TRBJ1-4
abundance: many
v_gene: TRBV28
CDR3aa: CASSLQGFNEKLFF

j_gene: TRBJ1-4
abundance: once
v_gene: TRBV4-1
CDR3aa: CASSQTPSTNEKLFF

j_gene: TRBJ2-1
abundance: NA
v_gene: TRBV20-1
CDR3aa: CCARDRERVTFDEQFF

j_gene: TRBJ2-1
abundance: many
v_gene: TRBV27
CDR3aa: CASSFSGLAVKEGEQFF

j_gene: TRBJ2-7
abundance: NA
v_gene: TRBV7-8
CDR3aa: CAISADTYEQYF

j_gene: TRBJ2-1
abundance: many
v_gene: TRBV20-1
CDR3aa: CSARGSGGASEQFF

j_gene: TRBJ1-4
abundance: NA
v_gene: TRBV18
CDR3aa: CASSPSLSEKLFF

j_gene: TRBJ1-1
abundance: few
v_gene: TRBV28
CDR3aa: CASSFRGRVTAFF

j_gene: TRBJ1-1
abundance: many
v_gene: TRBV6-2/TRBV6-3
CDR3aa: CASSLWGSTEAFF

j_gene: TRBJ1-5
abundance: many
v_gene: TRBV7-9
CDR3aa: CASSSEAGGQFRQPQHF

j_gene: TRBJ2-7
abundance: many
v_gene: TRBV3-1
CDR3aa: CASSPGLAGAREQYF

j_gene: TRBJ2-7
abundance: many
v_gene: TRBV20-1
CDR3aa: CSARDRLANTYEQYF

j_gene: TRBJ1-1
abundance: NA
v_gene: TRBV30
CDR3aa: CAWSQGVNTEAFF

j_gene: TRBJ2-7
abundance: many
v_gene: TRBV19
CDR3aa: CASSIGRGNYEQYF

j_gene: TRBJ2-2
abundance: many
v_gene: TRBV7-9
CDR3aa: CASNSAGELFF

j_gene: TRBJ1-2
abundance: many
v_gene: TRBV19
CDR3aa: CASSIARGLNYGYTF

j_gene: TRBJ2-1
abundance: many
v_gene: TRBV9
CDR3aa: CASSPTTSGGEQFF

j_gene: TRBJ2-7
abundance: many
v_gene: TRBV14
CDR3aa: CASSPSDRGEQYF

j_gene: TRBJ2-1
abundance: many
v_gene: TRBV5-1
CDR3aa: CASSLDLVNEQFF

j_gene: TRBJ2-5
abundance: many
v_gene: TRBV9
CDR3aa: CASSVDLIGGSGAQYF

j_gene: TRBJ2-1
abundance: many
v_gene: TRBV24-1
CDR3aa: CATSAPGGSSYNEQFF

j_gene: TRBJ2-1
abundance: many
v_gene: TRBV12-3/TRBV12-4
CDR3aa: CASSEDVDNEQFF

j_gene: TRBJ2-3
abundance: many
v_gene: TRBV7-7
CDR3aa: CASSLGLRASGSNTDTQYF

j_gene: TRBJ1-5
abundance: NA
v_gene: TRBV28
CDR3aa: CASSPTSVPGQRYSNQPQHF

j_gene: TRBJ2-3
abundance: many
v_gene: TRBV6-1
CDR3aa: CASSLTGKTDTQYF

j_gene: TRBJ1-5
abundance: many
v_gene: TRBV7-2
CDR3aa: CASSLGTARSNQPQHF

j_gene: TRBJ2-1
abundance: many
v_gene: TRBV3-1
CDR3aa: CASSRRLAGGRNEQFF

j_gene: TRBJ2-6
abundance: many
v_gene: TRBV7-6
CDR3aa: CASSSSGSEGANVLTF